This passage covers 19 T cell receptor beta chains from one sample sequenced in a study of CD8 T cells in Susac syndrome. With random hexamers, roughly 0.45 to 1 ug RNA was reverse transcribed. One entry per CDR3 protein results from TCRdb running MiXCR on the immunoSEQ multiplex PCR reads. In the table there are about 150,000 distinct CDR3 sequences, approximately 94% of which are singletons. Material: CD8+ T cells from PBMCs. All receptors come from a human donor with multiple sclerosis.

The V call is TRBV4-1, the J call TRBJ2-3; maybe TRBD2 (6 bases). The CDR3 has 14 amino acids. Germline V gene lookup returns CDR1 MGHRA and CDR2 YSYEKL. Trimming stripped 7 bases from V and 2 bases from J, with 13 bases between. CDR3 DNA: TGCGCCAGCAAAGAGCGGGTGTCCACAGATACGCAGTATTTT. Translated, it gives CASKERVSTDTQYF.

The rearrangement joins TRBV20-1 to TRBJ2-4, with a tentative D call TRBD1 (6 bases). Germline V gene data show CDR1 as DFQATT and CDR2 as SNEGSKA (reference sequence). The CDR3 consists of 14 residues. V lost 0 bases to trimming and J lost 4 bases, with 10 bases between them. The CDR3 loop reads CSARDMTGKNIQYF. CDR3 nucleotides: TGCAGTGCTAGAGATATGACAGGAAAAAACATTCAGTACTTC.

This chain links TRBV20-1 with TRBJ1-5, with a weak D call TRBD1 (5 bases). Germline loops: CDR1 DFQATT, CDR2 SNEGSKA (reference sequence). The CDR3 length is 14 residues. Trimming took off 0 bases at V and 9 bases at J, with 15 bases between the two ends. The CDR3 reads CSARDRRGEWPQHF. The CDR3 DNA sequence: TGCAGTGCTAGAGATCGTAGAGGGGAGTGGCCCCAGCATTTT.

The genes are TRBV20-1 and TRBJ2-1, with a weak D call TRBD2 (6 bases). The CDR3 is 13 residues long. Germline CDR1 DFQATT, CDR2 SNEGSKA (reference sequence). Trimming left V 4 bases short and J 5 bases short, with 12 bases between. The CDR3 nucleotides are TGCAGTGCTAAGGGGACTCATGACAATGAGCAGTTCTTC. This sequence encodes CSAKGTHDNEQFF.

The V and J genes are TRBV14 and TRBJ2-7; TRBD2 is a possible D gene (5 bases). The CDR3 is made up of 14 amino acids. Germline V CDR1 and CDR2: SGHDN, FVKESK. V was shortened by 4 bases and J by 2 bases, with 12 bases between the two germline ends. CDR3 nucleotide sequence: TGTGCCAGCAGCCCGCCGGGATTGACCTACGAGCAGTACTTC. This codes for CASSPPGLTYEQYF.

This clonotype is a singleton in its sample. This chain uses TRBV5-1 with TRBJ2-5; TRBD1 matches at 10 bases. The CDR3 runs to 16 residues. V lost 4 bases to trimming and J lost 0 bases; unmatched junction nucleotides: 6. Germline CDR1 is SGHRS and CDR2 is YFSETQ. As DNA, the CDR3 is TGCGCCAGCAGCGCCGGACAGGGGGTGTACCAAGAGACCCAGTACTTC. This encodes CASSAGQGVYQETQYF.

The chain is built from TRBV7-6 and TRBJ2-3; tentative D call: TRBD1 (5 bases). There are 14 residues in the CDR3. The V end was cut by 3 bases, the J end by 1 base, with 8 bases between. Germline V gives CDR1 SGHVS, CDR2 FNYEAQ. CDR3 sequence (DNA): TGTGCCAGCAGCTTGGAACAGGGCACAGATACGCAGTATTTT. Its protein product is CASSLEQGTDTQYF.

The sample holds one count of this clonotype. This rearrangement joins TRBV9 to TRBJ1-5; D perhaps matches TRBD1 (5 bases). V was pared by 3 bases and J by 2 bases, with 9 bases between. The CDR3 is 14 residues long. Germline CDR1 is SGDLS and CDR2 is YYNGEE. In nucleotides, the CDR3 is TGTGCCAGCAGCGATGGGACTGGCAATCAGCCCCAGCATTTT. Amino acid sequence: CASSDGTGNQPQHF.

The gene calls are TRBV7-9 and TRBJ2-7; unclear D gene. The V gene lost 3 bases and the J gene lost 3 bases, with 15 bases spanning the gap. Germline loops: CDR1 SEHNR, CDR2 FQNEAQ (reference sequence). This CDR3 has 15 amino acids. CDR3 coding DNA: TGTGCCAGCAGCTTTGAAAGTCAGGCAAGCTACGAGCAGTACTTC. It codes for CASSFESQASYEQYF. The full variable domain, rest sourced from reference TRBV7-9 and TRBJ2-7, is DTGVSQNPRHKITKRGQNVTFRCDPISEHNRLYWYRQTLGQGPEFLTYFQNEAQLEKSRLLSDRFSAERPKGSFSTLEIQRTEQGDSAMYLCASSFESQASYEQYFGPGTRLTVT.

The CDR3 sequence: CASSYTPAPGSHEQYF. In DNA form, the CDR3 reads TGCGCCAGCAGTTACACTCCCGCCCCGGGTTCGCACGAGCAGTACTTC. V gene TRBV5-1 combines with J gene TRBJ2-7; D remains unclear. V gave up 5 bases and J gave up 5 bases, with 23 bases separating them. This CDR3 contains 16 residues. In germline, CDR1 is SGHRS, CDR2 YFSETQ.

V and J are TRBV19 and TRBJ1-5; D is unresolved. V was trimmed by 7 bases and J by 5 bases, leaving 18 bases between them. There are 15 residues in the CDR3. Germline lookup yields CDR1 LNHDA and CDR2 SQIVND (reference sequence). CDR3 amino acids: CASTPKRVRDQPQHF. The CDR3 nucleotides read TGTGCCAGTACCCCCAAACGTGTTAGGGATCAGCCCCAGCATTTT.

CDR3 nucleotides: TGTGCCAGCAGCGTAGGCGGAACAGGGGTGGCCTACGAGCAGTACTTC. Residues: CASSVGGTGVAYEQYF. The V gene is TRBV9, the J gene TRBJ2-7, with 7 bases that match TRBD1. The junction had 8 bases not matched to a gene; V was cut back by 0 bases and J by 2 bases. CDR1 and CDR2 (germline): SGDLS, YYNGEE. This CDR3 is 16 amino acids long.

The chain combines TRBV4-1 with TRBJ1-6; the D is unclear. With 8 bases removed from V and 5 bases from J, the gap between germline ends came to 19 bases. Germline values: CDR1 MGHRA, CDR2 YSYEKL. The CDR3 has 16 amino acids. CDR3 nucleotides: TGCGCCAGCGCTGCGGGCCTTGCAGGTGATAATTCACCCCTCCACTTT. Its protein product is CASAAGLAGDNSPLHF.

The gene calls are TRBV12-3 or TRBV12-4 and TRBJ2-5; D is perhaps TRBD2 (5 bases). CDR3 length: 14 residues. Trimming left V 4 bases short and J 2 bases short, with 11 bases between. The CDR3 nucleotides read TGTGCCAGCAGTTCCACAGCGGATCAAGAGACCCAGTACTTC. It specifies CASSSTADQETQYF.

This chain uses TRBV9 with TRBJ1-3; D gene uncertain. Trimming removed 3 bases from V and 4 bases from J, with 2 bases in between. CDR1 is SGDLS and CDR2 is YYNGEE in the germline V gene. This CDR3 comprises 11 residues. The CDR3 nucleotides are TGTGCCAGCAGCGAAGGAAACACCATATATTTT. It encodes CASSEGNTIYF.

The rearrangement links TRBV12-5 to TRBJ1-1; 7 positions match TRBD1. V dropped 6 bases and J dropped 5; count of bases not matched to a gene: 6. Germline CDR1 is LGHNT and CDR2 is FRNRAP. The CDR3 extends over 13 amino acids. CDR3 sequence (DNA): TGTGCTAGTGGCCCCGGACAGGCGACTGAAGCTTTCTTT. This gives the protein CASGPGQATEAFF.

This clonotype came up once. The chain has TRBV7-9 and TRBJ2-5; D is uncertain. The J call may be wrong; the DNA end is better matched by TRBJ2-1. The CDR3 loop spans 11 amino acids. Germline lookup yields CDR1 SEHNR and CDR2 FQNEAQ (reference sequence). The CDR3 sequence: CASSFSPDQFF. CDR3 in DNA: TGTGCCAGCAGCTTTTCTCCCGACCAGTTCTTC.

This clonotype was seen just once. The genes are TRBV7-2 and TRBJ2-1; tentative D call: TRBD2 (7 bases). Germline assignment: CDR1 SGHTA and CDR2 FQGNSA. V was trimmed by 1 base and J by 3 bases, leaving 13 bases between them. The CDR3 extends over 16 amino acids. The CDR3 DNA sequence: TGTGCCAGCAGCTTAGGTCGGGGGGCCCTCTACAATGAGCAGTTCTTC. Protein product: CASSLGRGALYNEQFF.

The chain carries TRBV7-9 and TRBJ2-3, with 13 bases aligning to TRBD2. Germline CDR1 reads SEHNR; CDR2 reads FQNEAQ (reference sequence). The V segment lost 4 bases and the J segment 4 bases; nucleotides outside the gene matches: 5. This CDR3 has 16 amino acids. The DNA of the CDR3 is TGTGCCAGCAGCTCGGGGACTAGCGGGGACGCAGATACGCAGTATTTT. It codes for CASSSGTSGDADTQYF.